The 25 T cell receptor beta chains listed next were all sequenced from one sample in a study of blood T cells in healthy people across ages. Combining a sample-barcoded 5' primer with a J-beta primer mix, a second PCR ran for roughly 6 to 11 cycles. TCRdb itself ran the 5' RACE reads through MiXCR, one entry per CDR3 protein. The profile shows about 930,000 distinct CDR3 sequences, around 29% of them singletons. The sample also formed part of further work on T cells of mothers and their children.

Sequencing was done on a sample of blood. These receptors were collected from a woman in her forties in good health.

The sample holds a few counts of this clonotype. The chain employs TRBV12-3 or TRBV12-4 and TRBJ2-1; D is uncertain. Between the trimmed V and J ends, which lost 4 bases and 7 bases, there was a span of 8 bases. CDR3 size: 12 residues. The CDR3 coding sequence is TGTGCCAGCAGTTACACGCGGAATGAGCAGTTCTTC. The encoded protein is CASSYTRNEQFF.

This clonotype has only a few counts. The rearrangement joins TRBV7-2 to TRBJ2-3; tentative D call: TRBD1 (6 bases). Looked up from germline, CDR1 is SGHTA and CDR2 is FQGNSA. Trimming cost V 1 base and J 4 bases, with 15 bases left between them. The CDR3 contains 16 residues. CDR3 residues: CASSLGVRGSADTQYF. CDR3 nucleotides: TGTGCCAGCAGCTTAGGTGTCAGGGGCAGCGCAGATACGCAGTATTTT.

A few counts support this clonotype. The chain links TRBV10-2 to TRBJ1-6, with 7 bases that match TRBD1. This CDR3 contains 16 residues. V gave up 10 bases and J gave up 8 bases; unmatched junction bases: 17. Germline V gene data show CDR1 as WSHSY and CDR2 as SAAADI. This chain's CDR3 is CATRQGRGFSDSPLHF. The CDR3 nucleotides are TGCGCCACGAGACAGGGAAGGGGGTTTAGTGATTCACCCCTCCACTTT.

This clonotype appeared a few times. The V gene is TRBV6-1, the J gene TRBJ1-5, with 7 positions matching TRBD1. This CDR3 is built from 15 residues. Trimming at V came to 6 bases and at J to 4 bases, leaving 9 bases not matched to a gene. Per germline, CDR1 MNHNS and CDR2 SASEGT. The CDR3 reads CASRKEGARNQPQHF. CDR3 in DNA: TGTGCCAGCAGAAAGGAGGGGGCCCGAAATCAGCCCCAGCATTTT.

The chain employs TRBV7-2 and TRBJ1-2, with D possibly matching TRBD1 (6 bases). Germline CDR1 reads SGHTA; CDR2 reads FQGNSA. The CDR3 spans 14 residues. V lost 3 bases and J 6 bases, leaving 14 bases between the germline ends. The CDR3 reads CASSFIPTGHGYTF. Written as DNA, the CDR3 is TGTGCCAGCAGCTTCATACCGACAGGCCATGGCTACACCTTC.

As regards this clonotype: One base away lies a much larger clone, so this may be a sequencing read error. This sequence joins TRBV29-1 and TRBJ2-1; D could derive from TRBD1 or TRBD2 (5 bases each). The CDR3 sequence is 14 residues long. Deletions cut 4 bases from V and 13 bases from J, with 23 bases between. CDR1 and CDR2 (germline): SQVTM, ANQGSEA. Here the CDR3 reads CSVVGAGIGETQFF. The CDR3 region has the DNA TGCAGCGTTGTGGGTGCAGGGATCGGGGAGACCCAGTTCTTC.

Comment on this clonotype: This sequence may be a read error, since a much larger clone differs from it by one base. This chain links TRBV6-6 with TRBJ2-1, with D possibly called TRBD1 or TRBD2 (7 bases each). The V gene's germline CDR1 is MNHNY and CDR2 SVGAGI (reference sequence). The CDR3 extends over 16 amino acids. The CDR3 DNA sequence: TGTACCAGCAGCCCCAGGGGGAGGGCCTCAGGAAATGAGCAGTTCTTC. As protein: CTSSPRGRASGNEQFF.

The chain joins TRBV12-5 to TRBJ2-7, with D hard to call. Near its end, the DNA agrees better with TRBJ2-5, so the J call may be wrong. The V gene's germline CDR1 is LGHNT and CDR2 FRNRAP. The CDR3 runs to 17 residues. In nucleotides, the CDR3 is TGTGCTAGTGGTTTGGACCCAAGAAGGGTGACTTTCGAGACCCAGTACTTC. Protein product: CASGLDPRRVTFETQYF.

J is TRBJ1-5 and V is TRBV2; D is possibly TRBD1 (6 bases). Trimming cost V 5 bases and J 5 bases, with 16 bases left between them. Looked up from germline, CDR1 is SNHLY and CDR2 is FYNNEI. The CDR3 extends over 15 amino acids. The CDR3: CASSSTTGGHQPQHF. DNA for the CDR3: TGTGCCAGCAGTTCAACGACAGGAGGCCATCAGCCCCAGCATTTT.

V usage is TRBV7-2 and J usage is TRBJ1-4, with no clear D. V was pared by 5 bases and J by 7 bases, with 8 bases between. There are 12 residues in the CDR3. Germline V gene data show CDR1 as SGHTA and CDR2 as FQGNSA. The CDR3 nucleotides read TGTGCCAGCAGCCCAGAGGGTGAAAAACTGTTTTTT. Protein: CASSPEGEKLFF.

This rearrangement joins TRBV19 to TRBJ2-1; weak D call: TRBD1 (6 bases). The V end was cut by 5 bases, the J end by 7 bases, with 27 bases between. Germline CDR1 is LNHDA and CDR2 is SQIVND (reference sequence). The CDR3 sequence is 18 residues long. CDR3 sequence: CASSWGPQQGRRGNEQFF. For the CDR3, the DNA is TGTGCCAGTAGTTGGGGCCCGCAACAGGGCCGAAGGGGGAATGAGCAGTTCTTC.

Many counts were recorded for this clonotype. V gene TRBV5-1 combines with J gene TRBJ2-1; either TRBD1 or TRBD2 may fit D (5 bases each). This CDR3 has 14 residues. V lost 4 bases, J lost 5 bases, and 13 bases lay in between. The germline CDR1 and CDR2 sequences are SGHRS and YFSETQ. The CDR3 loop reads CASSPGTANNEQFF. The CDR3 nucleotides are TGCGCCAGCAGCCCCGGGACGGCTAACAATGAGCAGTTCTTC.

About this clonotype: A junction end diverges from the germline sequence, so it may reflect a read error. The V call is TRBV14, the J call TRBJ2-7; 10 bases are shared with TRBD1. Per germline, CDR1 SGHDN and CDR2 FVKESK. The CDR3 is made up of 14 amino acids. The CDR3 reads CACSQSGTGDEQYF. The CDR3 coding sequence is TGTGCCTGCAGCCAATCCGGGACAGGGGACGAGCAGTACTTC. Looking up the rest from reference TRBV14 and TRBJ2-7 gives the full variable domain: EAGVTQFPSHSVIEKGQTVTLRCDPISGHDNLYWYRRVMGKEIKFLLHFVKESKQDESGMPNNRFLAERTGGTYSTLKVQPAELEDSGVYFCACSQSGTGDEQYFGPGTRLTVT.

A note on this clonotype: This sequence may be a read error, since a much larger clone differs from it by one base. This chain connects TRBV6-1 to TRBJ2-5; D call uncertain. The CDR3 length is 14 residues. The V gene lost 2 bases and the J gene lost 4 bases, with 11 bases spanning the gap. Germline V gene sequence: CDR1 MNHNS, CDR2 SASEGT. Here the CDR3 reads CASSEREYRETQYF. The CDR3, as DNA: TGTGCCAGCAGTGAAAGGGAATACCGAGAGACCCAGTACTTC.

The J gene is TRBJ1-2, the V gene TRBV7-2, with D maybe TRBD1 (5 bases). The germline gives CDR1 SGHTA, CDR2 FQGNSA. The germline V and J ends were trimmed by 5 bases and 0 bases, with 10 bases remaining between them. The CDR3 contains 14 residues. CDR3 nucleotide sequence: TGTGCCAGCAGCGGCGGGACCCCTAACTATGGCTACACCTTC. Translation: CASSGGTPNYGYTF.

The chain recombines TRBV9 with TRBJ2-7, with D perhaps being TRBD1 or TRBD2 (5 bases each). Germline assignment: CDR1 SGDLS and CDR2 YYNGEE. With 4 bases removed from V and 7 bases from J, the gap between germline ends came to 15 bases. CDR3 length equals 13 residues. The CDR3 sequence is CASSPDGAREQYF. The CDR3, as DNA: TGTGCCAGCAGCCCAGACGGGGCGAGGGAGCAGTACTTC.

The V and J genes are TRBV29-1 and TRBJ2-5; D might be TRBD1 (6 bases). Germline values: CDR1 SQVTM, CDR2 ANQGSEA. V was trimmed by 4 bases and J by 5 bases, leaving 14 bases between them. The CDR3 is made up of 13 amino acids. For the CDR3, the DNA is TGCAGCGTTGCGGCAGGGGAGTGGGAGACCCAGTACTTC. Its translation: CSVAAGEWETQYF.

Written as DNA, the CDR3 is TGTGCCAGCTTCTTCGACAGGGATGAAGCTTTCTTT. Its translation is CASFFDRDEAFF. This chain connects TRBV28 to TRBJ1-1; 7 nucleotides match TRBD1. The V and J ends lost 8 bases and 7 bases, in that order; junction bases with no gene match: 7. Germline V gives CDR1 MDHEN, CDR2 SYDVKM. The CDR3 length is 12 residues.

This clonotype was detected only once. Its ends do not fully match the called genes, so a read error is possible. V usage is TRBV15 and J usage is TRBJ1-4; no firm D call. The V gene's germline CDR1 is LNHNV and CDR2 YYDKDF (reference sequence). The CDR3 extends over 13 amino acids. CDR3 region: CASSRGRKEKLFF. The CDR3 DNA reads TGTGCCTCCAGCAGAGGGAGAAAGGAAAAACTGTTTTTT.

This clonotype was seen more than once but under ten times. The chain employs TRBV7-8 and TRBJ2-1, with 9 positions matching TRBD1. The CDR3 length is 16 residues. Trimming took 3 bases from V and 7 from J; bases not matched to a gene: 10. Germline assignment: CDR1 SGHVS and CDR2 FQNEAQ. Here the CDR3 reads CASSLERTGVRNEQFF. The CDR3 DNA reads as TGTGCCAGCAGCTTGGAGAGGACAGGGGTGCGGAATGAGCAGTTCTTC.

This clonotype showed up many times. This chain links TRBV29-1 with TRBJ2-5, with 10 bases matching TRBD2. With V trimmed by 4 bases and J by 5 bases, 7 bases remained unmatched. The CDR3 is 14 amino acids. Germline assignment: CDR1 SQVTM and CDR2 ANQGSEA. The CDR3: CSVVLAGAGETQYF. CDR3 DNA: TGCAGCGTTGTTCTAGCGGGGGCTGGGGAGACCCAGTACTTC.

Only a few counts were recorded for this clonotype. This sequence joins TRBV6-5 and TRBJ1-5; D remains ambiguous. CDR1 and CDR2 (germline): MNHEY, SVGAGI. V lost 8 bases to trimming and J lost 4 bases, with 12 bases between them. This CDR3 is built from 13 residues. The CDR3 nucleotides are TGTGCCAGCGGGCCGGGATTAAATCAGCCCCAGCATTTT. This sequence encodes CASGPGLNQPQHF.

The V call is TRBV12-3 or TRBV12-4, the J call TRBJ2-1; possibly TRBD1 or TRBD2 for D (6 bases each). CDR3 size: 14 residues. V was pared by 0 bases and J by 8 bases, with 11 bases between. The CDR3 loop reads CASSLAGGGDEQFF. CDR3 DNA sequence: TGTGCCAGCAGTTTAGCGGGGGGCGGGGATGAGCAGTTCTTC.

Worth noting for this clonotype: A much larger clone lies one base from this, so it may be a read error. V and J are TRBV9 and TRBJ2-5; D ambiguous. The V gene's germline CDR1 is SGDLS and CDR2 YYNGEE. This CDR3 has 14 amino acids. CDR3 DNA sequence: TGTGCCAGCAGCGTAACCAGTCAAGGAGAGACCCGGTACTTC. This sequence encodes CASSVTSQGETRYF.

This clonotype was counted at least ten times. This chain links TRBV9 with TRBJ2-4; TRBD1 is a possible D gene (6 bases). This CDR3 comprises 14 residues. Germline V gene sequence: CDR1 SGDLS, CDR2 YYNGEE. Trimming took off 0 bases at V and 7 bases at J, with 11 bases between the two ends. CDR3 coding DNA: TGTGCCAGCAGCGTAGCAGGGGAAGGGAACATTCAGTACTTC. Translating gives CASSVAGEGNIQYF.